What follows describes a single T cell receptor beta chain. Antigen unknown. TCRdb keeps only in-frame clones here, not all; method: immunoSEQ multiplex PCR. The sample yields some 100,000 clones, around 88% seen once. Collection occurred without any documented infections or immune events in donors. These data are taken from a study of identifying expanded T cells in peripheral blood. Whole-study results and caveats: Across healthy donors, higher total template counts meant significantly greater approximately 2-week count variance. Technical replicates showed around 1.3 changed clones; two weeks 15 to 20; four weeks 19.

Trimming removed 7 bases from V and 8 bases from J, with 16 bases in between. Germline V lookup: CDR1 GTSNPN, CDR2 SVGIG (reference sequence). The CDR3 contains 12 residues. The chain combines TRBV30 with TRBJ2-3; D tentatively reads TRBD1 or TRBD2 (6 bases each). The clonotype comes from a person between 18 and 70 years old in good health. The sequenced material came from blood. The CDR3 region is CALGGGSGTQYF. The CDR3 bases are TGTGCCTTAGGAGGGGGGTCCGGTACGCAGTATTTT.